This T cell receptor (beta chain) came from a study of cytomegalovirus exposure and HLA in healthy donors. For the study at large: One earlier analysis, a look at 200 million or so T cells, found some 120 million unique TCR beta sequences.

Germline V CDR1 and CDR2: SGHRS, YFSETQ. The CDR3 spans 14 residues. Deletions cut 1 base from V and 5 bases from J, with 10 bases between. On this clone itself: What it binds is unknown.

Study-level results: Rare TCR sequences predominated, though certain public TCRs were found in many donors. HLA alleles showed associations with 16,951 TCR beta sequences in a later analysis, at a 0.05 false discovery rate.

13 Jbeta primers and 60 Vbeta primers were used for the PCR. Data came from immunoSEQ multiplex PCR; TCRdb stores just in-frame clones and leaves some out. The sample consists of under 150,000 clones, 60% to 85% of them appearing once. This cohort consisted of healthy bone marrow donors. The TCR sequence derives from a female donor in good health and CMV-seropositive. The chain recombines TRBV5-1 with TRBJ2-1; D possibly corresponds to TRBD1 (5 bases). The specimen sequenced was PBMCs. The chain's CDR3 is CASSLTGPNNEQFF. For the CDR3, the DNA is TGCGCCAGCAGCTTGACAGGACCCAACAATGAGCAGTTCTTC.